This passage covers 27 T cell receptor beta chains from one sample sequenced in a study of blood T cell repertoires in COVID-19. Sequenced by immunoSEQ multiplex PCR; TCRdb stores in-frame clones only, minus some. The table shows around 260,000 clones, with 85% occurring only once. The sample consisted of peripheral blood. The receptors were gathered from a human donor in a cohort sampled during active COVID-19.

The chain carries TRBV5-1 and TRBJ2-7, with D hard to call. The CDR3 length is 13 residues. Trimming stripped 1 base from V and 0 bases from J, with 5 bases between. In germline, CDR1 is SGHRS, CDR2 YFSETQ. The CDR3 DNA sequence: TGCGCCAGCAGCTTGCGCAGCTCCTACGAGCAGTACTTC. Amino acids: CASSLRSSYEQYF.

The DNA of the CDR3 is TGCGCCAGCGCTACCCAGCAGGGAGGAGGGCAGTACTTC. Encoded protein: CASATQQGGGQYF. This chain uses TRBV5-1 with TRBJ2-7, with D possibly TRBD2 on 6 matching bases. Germline CDR1 and CDR2: SGHRS and YFSETQ. Trimming shortened V by 7 bases and J by 9 bases, and 20 bases separated the two germline ends. This CDR3 spans 13 amino acids.

This chain connects TRBV5-1 to TRBJ2-1; TRBD1 matches 8 bases. The CDR3 runs to 16 residues. Germline CDR1 reads SGHRS; CDR2 reads YFSETQ. Losses at the gene ends were 4 bases for V and 2 bases for J; bases not matched to a gene: 8. The CDR3 protein is CASSGLTGAPYNEQFF. The CDR3, as DNA: TGCGCCAGCAGCGGTTTGACAGGGGCACCCTACAATGAGCAGTTCTTC.

The V call is TRBV5-6, the J call TRBJ2-2, with 9 bases that match TRBD2. The germline CDR1 and CDR2 sequences are SGHDT and YYEEEE. The CDR3 contains 16 residues. J gave up 6 bases and V 1 base, and 7 bases lay outside the gene matches. The CDR3 coding sequence is TGTGCCAGCAGCTTGAGGAATGCGGGAGGGGCCGGGGAGCTGTTTTTT. Translation: CASSLRNAGGAGELFF.

The chain carries TRBV10-3 and TRBJ2-7, with D tentatively TRBD2 (6 bases). Between the trimmed V and J ends, which lost 0 bases and 4 bases, there was a span of 16 bases. Germline V CDR1 and CDR2: ENHRY, SYGVKD. This CDR3 is 16 amino acids long. The CDR3 here is CAISESWREERYEQYF. The CDR3 DNA reads as TGTGCCATCAGTGAGTCTTGGAGGGAGGAAAGGTACGAGCAGTACTTC.

In its sample, this clone was seen a few times. This rearrangement joins TRBV9 to TRBJ1-2, with a tentative D call TRBD1 (5 bases). Germline assignment: CDR1 SGDLS and CDR2 YYNGEE. V gave up 0 bases and J gave up 4 bases, with 7 bases separating them. The CDR3 totals 13 residues. CDR3: CASSVAGIYGYTF. The CDR3 DNA reads TGTGCCAGCAGCGTAGCAGGGATCTATGGCTACACCTTC. Variable domain in full (rest from reference TRBV9 and TRBJ1-2): DSGVTQTPKHLITATGQRVTLRCSPRSGDLSVYWYQQSLDQGLQFLIQYYNGEERAKGNILERFSAQQFPDLHSELNLSSLELGDSALYFCASSVAGIYGYTFGSGTRLTVV.

The chain links TRBV4-1 to TRBJ1-5, with 9 bases that match TRBD1. The CDR3 spans 17 residues. Unmatched junction bases numbered 13, after V lost 4 bases and J lost 6 bases. In germline, CDR1 is MGHRA, CDR2 YSYEKL. In nucleotides, the CDR3 is TGCGCCAGCAGCCCTAATGCGGGACAGGGAAGGGGTCAGCCCCAGCATTTT. Its translation: CASSPNAGQGRGQPQHF.

The chain recombines TRBV19 with TRBJ2-7, with D possibly TRBD2 on 6 matching bases. Trimming cost V 0 bases and J 3 bases, with 12 bases left between them. Germline V gives CDR1 LNHDA, CDR2 SQIVND (reference sequence). This CDR3 region has 15 residues. CDR3 residues: CASSIDGGTYYEQYF. The CDR3 DNA sequence: TGTGCCAGTAGTATAGATGGCGGGACCTACTACGAGCAGTACTTC.

The CDR3: CASSLGGRAGGKQFF. The CDR3 nucleotides read TGTGCCAGCAGCTTAGGCGGGAGGGCCGGGGGAAAGCAGTTCTTC. The chain links TRBV7-2 to TRBJ2-1; 9 bases fit TRBD2. From germline, CDR1 is SGHTA and CDR2 FQGNSA. The ends lost 1 base at V and 11 bases at J; junction bases unmatched: 9. The CDR3 is 15 residues long.

V gene TRBV6-6 combines with J gene TRBJ2-5; TRBD1 matches 7 bases. CDR1 is MNHNY, CDR2 SVGAGI, per germline (reference sequence). There are 16 residues in the CDR3. The V segment lost 4 bases and the J segment 5 bases; nucleotides outside the gene matches: 13. CDR3 in amino acids: CASSSLRDSPLETQYF. As DNA, the CDR3 is TGTGCCAGCAGTTCCTTACGGGACAGTCCACTGGAGACCCAGTACTTC.

The chain has TRBV5-5 and TRBJ2-3, with TRBD1 matching over 8 bases. Germline CDR1 reads SGHKS; CDR2 reads YYEKEE (reference sequence). This CDR3 spans 17 amino acids. The ends lost 0 bases at V and 0 bases at J; junction bases unmatched: 6. CDR3 region: CASSLAPGQVSTDTQYF. CDR3 bases: TGTGCCAGCAGCTTGGCCCCGGGACAGGTTAGCACAGATACGCAGTATTTT.

The chain uses TRBV19 and TRBJ2-6; possibly TRBD1 for D (6 bases). The CDR3 contains 17 residues. The germline CDR1 and CDR2 sequences are LNHDA and SQIVND (reference sequence). Trimming left V 1 base short and J 0 bases short, with 10 bases between. The CDR3 region has the DNA TGTGCCAGTAGTATAGGACAGGCACTCTCTGGGGCCAACGTCCTGACTTTC. Translation gives CASSIGQALSGANVLTF. The full variable domain, in which reference TRBV19 and TRBJ2-6 provide the parts outside the CDR3, is DGGITQSPKYLFRKEGQNVTLSCEQNLNHDAMYWYRQDPGQGLRLIYYSQIVNDFQKGDIAEGYSVSREKKESFPLTVTSAQKNPTAFYLCASSIGQALSGANVLTFGAGSRLTVL.

The gene calls are TRBV19 and TRBJ2-7, with 8 bases fitting TRBD1. The germline V gene encodes CDR1 LNHDA and CDR2 SQIVND (reference sequence). CDR3 length: 14 residues. Losses at the gene ends were 5 bases for V and 4 bases for J; bases not matched to a gene: 7. The CDR3 region is CASSHGQGGYEQYF. CDR3 DNA sequence: TGTGCCAGTAGTCATGGACAGGGCGGTTACGAGCAGTACTTC.

The V call is TRBV3-1 (or the pseudogene TRBV3-2), the J call TRBJ2-6; 9 bases are shared with TRBD1. CDR1 is LGHDT, CDR2 YNNKEL, per germline (reference sequence). The trim removed 4 bases at V and 2 bases at J, leaving 9 bases unmatched. There are 18 residues in the CDR3. CDR3 sequence (DNA): TGTGCCAGCAGCCCAACTCCGGGACAGGGAACTGGGGCCAACGTCCTGACTTTC. As protein: CASSPTPGQGTGANVLTF.

J is TRBJ1-3 and V is TRBV6-4; D remains unclear. CDR3 length: 11 amino acids. V was shortened by 3 bases and J by 7 bases, with 4 bases between the two germline ends. Germline CDR1 is MRHNA and CDR2 is SNTAGT. CDR3 in DNA: TGTGCCAGCAGTGAATCTAACACCATATATTTT. Its protein is CASSESNTIYF.

There are a few counts of this clone. V usage is TRBV6-2 or TRBV6-3 and J usage is TRBJ1-4; no reliable D call. V was clipped by 5 bases and J by 4 bases, with 23 bases between them. The CDR3 consists of 18 residues. Germline V lookup: CDR1 MNHEY, CDR2 SVGEGT. The DNA for the CDR3 is TGTGCCAGCAGTCACGTTCTCCCCGCCGAGGACTTTAATGAAAAACTGTTTTTT. It encodes CASSHVLPAEDFNEKLFF.

Note on this clone: This sample includes further DNA sequences coding for the same CDR3. This rearrangement joins TRBV28 to TRBJ2-7, with D tentatively TRBD1 (6 bases). The CDR3 has 13 amino acids. Germline V gene lookup returns CDR1 MDHEN and CDR2 SYDVKM. V gave up 2 bases and J gave up 1 base, with 6 bases separating them. For the CDR3, the DNA is TGTGCCAGCAGTTTACAGGGGTCCTACGAGCAGTACTTC. Its translation is CASSLQGSYEQYF.

The chain joins TRBV5-4 to TRBJ2-1, with TRBD1 matching 10 bases. The germline CDR1 and CDR2 sequences are SGHNT and YYREEE (reference sequence). The CDR3 is made up of 15 amino acids. Germline trimming cut 0 bases from V and 7 bases from J; bases unmatched to any gene: 4. CDR3 coding DNA: TGTGCCAGCAGCTTGGGACAGGGGGCTTGGAATGAGCAGTTCTTC. The encoded protein is CASSLGQGAWNEQFF.

This chain uses TRBV28 with TRBJ1-1; 10 positions match TRBD1. The length of the CDR3 is 17 residues. CDR1 is MDHEN, CDR2 SYDVKM, per germline. V was pared by 1 base and J by 2 bases, with 7 bases of the junction left unmatched. The CDR3 DNA follows: TGTGCCAGCAGTTTATTATTCGCGACAGGGGGCAACACTGAAGCTTTCTTT. It yields the protein CASSLLFATGGNTEAFF.

J is TRBJ2-1 and V is TRBV2; D call uncertain. The CDR3 consists of 20 residues. Germline values: CDR1 SNHLY, CDR2 FYNNEI. V was cut by 1 base and J by 1 base, with 23 bases left in between. CDR3 bases: TGTGCCAGCAGTGAAGGTTACGGGTACTCCCAAAGGATATCCTACAATGAGCAGTTCTTC. This codes for CASSEGYGYSQRISYNEQFF.

The rearrangement uses TRBV7-2 and TRBJ2-1, with D maybe TRBD2 (5 bases). Trimming took off 4 bases at V and 7 bases at J, with 11 bases between the two ends. In germline, CDR1 is SGHTA, CDR2 FQGNSA. CDR3 size: 13 residues. CDR3 residues: CASSSQSGNEQFF. DNA of the CDR3: TGTGCCAGCAGCTCCCAATCGGGGAATGAGCAGTTCTTC. Combining the CDR3 with reference TRBV7-2 and TRBJ2-1 gives the whole variable domain GAGVSQSPSNKVTEKGKDVELRCDPISGHTALYWYRQSLGQGLEFLIYFQGNSAPDKSGLPSDRFSAERTGGSVSTLTIQRTQQEDSAVYLCASSSQSGNEQFFGPGTRLTVL.

This clone has just one count. This chain connects TRBV6-5 to TRBJ2-1, with 11 nucleotides matching TRBD2. There are 15 residues in the CDR3. The V segment lost 4 bases and the J segment 5 bases; nucleotides outside the gene matches: 4. Germline loops: CDR1 MNHEY, CDR2 SVGAGI. DNA for the CDR3: TGTGCCAGCAGTTCCCGACTAGCGGGAAACAATGAGCAGTTCTTC. It translates to CASSSRLAGNNEQFF.

The rearrangement uses TRBV15 and TRBJ2-7; 7 nucleotides align to TRBD1. Unmatched junction bases numbered 7, after V lost 5 bases and J lost 6 bases. This CDR3 is 13 amino acids long. Germline V CDR1 and CDR2: LNHNV, YYDKDF (reference sequence). The CDR3 region is CATSGATGAEQYF. DNA of the CDR3: TGTGCCACCAGCGGAGCAACAGGGGCCGAGCAGTACTTC.

This clone was recorded only once. The chain recombines TRBV7-2 with TRBJ2-7, with 7 nucleotides matching TRBD2. V shed 1 base, J shed 0 bases, and the junction held 6 bases outside the gene matches. Germline V CDR1 and CDR2: SGHTA, FQGNSA. The CDR3 contains 16 residues. The CDR3 here is CASSLGGGLSSYEQYF. Here the CDR3 DNA reads TGTGCCAGCAGCTTAGGGGGGGGACTCAGCTCCTACGAGCAGTACTTC.

The chain employs TRBV18 and TRBJ1-5; no reliable D call. Deletions cut 2 bases from V and 7 bases from J, with 12 bases between. Germline V CDR1 and CDR2: KGHSH, LQKENI. There are 14 residues in the CDR3. This CDR3 is CASSPTPIEQPQHF. The CDR3 nucleotides read TGTGCCAGCTCACCAACCCCCATCGAGCAGCCCCAGCATTTT.

The rearrangement joins TRBV15 to TRBJ2-4, with 7 bases identical to TRBD1. This CDR3 region has 16 residues. CDR1 is LNHNV, CDR2 YYDKDF, per germline (reference sequence). V lost 0 bases, J lost 1 base, and 3 bases stayed unmatched. The CDR3 region has the DNA TGTGCCACCAGCAGAGAAAAGGGGGCGGCCAAAAACATTCAGTACTTC. Its protein product is CATSREKGAAKNIQYF. Complete variable domain (other parts from reference TRBV15 and TRBJ2-4): DAMVIQNPRYQVTQFGKPVTLSCSQTLNHNVMYWYQQKSSQAPKLLFHYYDKDFNNEADTPDNFQSRRPNTSFCFLDIRSPGLGDTAMYLCATSREKGAAKNIQYFGAGTRLSVL.

The chain is built from TRBV10-3 and TRBJ2-7; 11 bases are a match to TRBD1. J was trimmed by 2 bases and V by 10 bases; bases with no gene match: 13. The CDR3 runs to 16 residues. In germline, CDR1 is ENHRY, CDR2 SYGVKD. CDR3 loop: CATFPGQGVGTYEQYF. In DNA form, the CDR3 reads TGTGCCACGTTTCCGGGACAGGGGGTAGGAACCTACGAGCAGTACTTC.